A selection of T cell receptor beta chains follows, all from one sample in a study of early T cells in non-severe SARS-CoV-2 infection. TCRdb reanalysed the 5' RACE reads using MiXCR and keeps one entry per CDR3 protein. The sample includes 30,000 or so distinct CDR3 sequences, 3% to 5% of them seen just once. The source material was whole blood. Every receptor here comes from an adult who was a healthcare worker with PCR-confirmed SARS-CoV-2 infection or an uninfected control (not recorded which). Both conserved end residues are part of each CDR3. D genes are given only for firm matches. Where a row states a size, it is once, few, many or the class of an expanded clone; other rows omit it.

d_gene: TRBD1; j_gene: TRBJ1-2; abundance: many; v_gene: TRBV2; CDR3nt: TGTGCCAGCAGGACAGGGAGAATTAACTATGGCTACACCTTC; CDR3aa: CASRTGRINYGYTF
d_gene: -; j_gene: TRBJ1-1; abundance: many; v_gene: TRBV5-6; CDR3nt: TGTGCCAGCAACCCCGCGGGCACTGAAGCTTTCTTT; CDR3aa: CASNPAGTEAFF
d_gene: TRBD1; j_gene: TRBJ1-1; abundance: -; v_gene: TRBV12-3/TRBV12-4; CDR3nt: TGTGCCAGCAGTTTTTACAGGGGAGTAGGTTTCAACACTGAAGCTTTCTTT; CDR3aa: CASSFYRGVGFNTEAFF
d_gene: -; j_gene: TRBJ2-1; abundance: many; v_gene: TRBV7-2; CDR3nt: TGTGCCAGCAGCTTAGCCGGTTCCCTCTACAATGAGCAGTTCTTC; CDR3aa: CASSLAGSLYNEQFF
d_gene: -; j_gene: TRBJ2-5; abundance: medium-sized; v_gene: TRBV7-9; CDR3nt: TGTGCCAGCAGCCACGGACCAAACCAAGAGACCCAGTACTTC; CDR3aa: CASSHGPNQETQYF
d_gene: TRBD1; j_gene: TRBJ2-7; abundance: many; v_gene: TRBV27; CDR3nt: TGTGCCAGCAGTCCGTCCGACGGGGACAGGGGCTACGAGCAGTACTTC; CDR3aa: CASSPSDGDRGYEQYF
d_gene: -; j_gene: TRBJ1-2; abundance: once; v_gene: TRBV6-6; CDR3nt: TGTGCCAGCAGTCCATCCAGTCACGGAATCTATGGCTACACCTTC; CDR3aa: CASSPSSHGIYGYTF
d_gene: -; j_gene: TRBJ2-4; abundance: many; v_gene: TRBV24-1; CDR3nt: TGTGCCACCAGTGCCGATAGAGGGTTACCCAAAAACATTCAGTACTTC; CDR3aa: CATSADRGLPKNIQYF
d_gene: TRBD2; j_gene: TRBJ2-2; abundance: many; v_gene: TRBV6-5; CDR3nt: TGTGCCAGCAGGGGGGGGACTACCGTGAACACCGGGGAGCTGTTTTTT; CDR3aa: CASRGGTTVNTGELFF
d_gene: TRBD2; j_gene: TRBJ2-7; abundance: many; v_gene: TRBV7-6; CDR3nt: TGTGCCAGCAGCTTCGGACTAGAGAGGGACGAGCAGTACTTC; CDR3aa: CASSFGLERDEQYF
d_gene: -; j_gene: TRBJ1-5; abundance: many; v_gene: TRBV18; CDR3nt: TGTGCCAGCTCACCAGGAGTGGATCAGCCCCAGCATTTT; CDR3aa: CASSPGVDQPQHF
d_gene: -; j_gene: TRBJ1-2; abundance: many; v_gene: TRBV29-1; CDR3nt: TGCAGCGTTGAATCCGTAACAGGGCCTGGCTACACCTTC; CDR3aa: CSVESVTGPGYTF
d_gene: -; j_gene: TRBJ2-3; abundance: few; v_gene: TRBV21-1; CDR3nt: TGTGCCAGCAGCGCATCCGGGACAGGGGGCAGAGATACGCAGTATTTT; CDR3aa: CASSASGTGGRDTQYF
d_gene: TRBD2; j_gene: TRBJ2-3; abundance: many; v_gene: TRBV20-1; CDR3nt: TGCAGTGCGGAAGTGGGACTAGCGGGGACTATCGACGAGGCAGATACGCAGTATTTT; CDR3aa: CSAEVGLAGTIDEADTQYF
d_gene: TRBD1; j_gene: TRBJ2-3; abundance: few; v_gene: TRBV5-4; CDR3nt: TGTGCCGGCCTGGACAGGGCTTCGACAGATACGCAGTATTTT; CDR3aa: CAGLDRASTDTQYF
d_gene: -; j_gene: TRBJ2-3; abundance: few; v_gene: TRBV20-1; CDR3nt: TGCAGGGAACCGGGACCCCCGAGCACAGATACGCAGTATTTT; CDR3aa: CREPGPPSTDTQYF
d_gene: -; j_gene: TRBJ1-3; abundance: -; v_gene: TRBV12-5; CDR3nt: TGTGCTAGTGGTTTGGTACCGCAGGCGCTGCCGAGCTCTGGAAACACCATATATTTT; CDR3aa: CASGLVPQALPSSGNTIYF